This TCR beta chain was obtained from a study of T cell responses to AZD1222 COVID-19 vaccine. Findings and caveats of the study: Across spike, vaccine-associated CD4 TCRs were found, dominant at 160-218 and 743-854.

The V gene's germline CDR1 is MDHEN and CDR2 SYDVKM. V was cut by 3 bases and J by 1 base, with 6 bases left in between. CDR3 length: 13 amino acids. About this clone itself: The antigen is unknown.

The assay was immunoSEQ multiplex PCR, and TCRdb's table has in-frame clones only and misses some. This sample yields some 200,000 clones, of which approximately 90% are seen a single time; about 3.5% belongs to the top ten. The TCR comes from an adult who received the AZD1222 COVID-19 vaccine. The source was peripheral blood, collected 28 days after the second AZD1222 dose. V and J are TRBV28 and TRBJ1-1, with D unclear. CDR3 sequence: CASSLRGNTEAFF. Written as DNA, the CDR3 is TGTGCCAGCAGTTTGAGAGGGAACACTGAAGCTTTCTTT.